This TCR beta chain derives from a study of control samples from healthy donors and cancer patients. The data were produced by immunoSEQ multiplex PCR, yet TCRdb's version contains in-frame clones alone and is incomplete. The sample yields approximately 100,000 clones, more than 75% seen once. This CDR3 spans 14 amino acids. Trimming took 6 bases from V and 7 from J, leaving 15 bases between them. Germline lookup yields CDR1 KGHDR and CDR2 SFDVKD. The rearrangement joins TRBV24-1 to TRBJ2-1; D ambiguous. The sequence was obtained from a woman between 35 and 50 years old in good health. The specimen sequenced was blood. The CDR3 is CATSSRYGTNEQFF. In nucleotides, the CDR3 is TGTGCCACCAGTAGCCGATACGGCACGAATGAGCAGTTCTTC.